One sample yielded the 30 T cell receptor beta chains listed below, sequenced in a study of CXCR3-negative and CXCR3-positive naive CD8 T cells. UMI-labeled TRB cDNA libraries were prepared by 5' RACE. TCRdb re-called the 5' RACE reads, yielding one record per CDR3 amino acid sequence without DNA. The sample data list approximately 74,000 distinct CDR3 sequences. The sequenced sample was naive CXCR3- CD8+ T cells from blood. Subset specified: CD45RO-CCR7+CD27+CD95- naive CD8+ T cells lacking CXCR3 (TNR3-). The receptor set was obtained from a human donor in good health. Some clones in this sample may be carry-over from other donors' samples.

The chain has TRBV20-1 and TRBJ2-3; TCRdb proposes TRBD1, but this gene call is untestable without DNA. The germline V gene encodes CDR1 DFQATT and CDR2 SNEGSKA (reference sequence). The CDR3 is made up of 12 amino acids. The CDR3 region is CSEAGTTDTQYF.

CDR3 sequence: CSAREASMGETQYF. The V call is TRBV20-1, the J call TRBJ2-5; no DNA is available, so the TRBD2 call from TCRdb remains unchecked. CDR3 size: 14 residues. Germline V lookup: CDR1 DFQATT, CDR2 SNEGSKA (reference sequence).

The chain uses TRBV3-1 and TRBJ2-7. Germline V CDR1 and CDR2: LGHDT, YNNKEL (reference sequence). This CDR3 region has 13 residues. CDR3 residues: CASSQEPRNEQYF.

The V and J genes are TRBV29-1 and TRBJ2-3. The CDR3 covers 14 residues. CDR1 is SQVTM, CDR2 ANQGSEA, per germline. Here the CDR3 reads CSVVTISPTDTQYF.

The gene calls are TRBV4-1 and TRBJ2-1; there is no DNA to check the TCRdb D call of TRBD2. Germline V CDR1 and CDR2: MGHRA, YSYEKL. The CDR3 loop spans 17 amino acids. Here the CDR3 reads CASSQDGRLAGYNEQFF.

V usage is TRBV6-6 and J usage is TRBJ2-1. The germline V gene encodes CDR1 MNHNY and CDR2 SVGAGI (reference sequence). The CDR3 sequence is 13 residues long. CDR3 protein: CASSFSENNEQFF.

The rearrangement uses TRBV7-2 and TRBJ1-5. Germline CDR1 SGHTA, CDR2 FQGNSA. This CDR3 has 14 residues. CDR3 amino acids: CASSFGWEGQPQHF.

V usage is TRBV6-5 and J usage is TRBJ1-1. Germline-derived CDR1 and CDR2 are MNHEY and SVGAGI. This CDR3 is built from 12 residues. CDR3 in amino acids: CASSPGPEGAFF.

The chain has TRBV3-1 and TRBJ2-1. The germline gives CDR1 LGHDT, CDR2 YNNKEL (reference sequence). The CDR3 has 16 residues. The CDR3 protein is CASSQDIDSRYNEQFF.

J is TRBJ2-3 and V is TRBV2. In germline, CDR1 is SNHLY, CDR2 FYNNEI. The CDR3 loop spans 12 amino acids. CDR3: CASSEVTDTQYF. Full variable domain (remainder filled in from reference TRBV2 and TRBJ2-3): EPEVTQTPSHQVTQMGQEVILRCVPISNHLYFYWYRQILGQKVEFLVSFYNNEISEKSEIFDDQFSVERPDGSNFTLKIRSTKLEDSAMYFCASSEVTDTQYFGPGTRLTVL.

The CDR3 protein is CASSPNRQGDHEQYF. The gene calls are TRBV5-1 and TRBJ2-7; TCRdb outputs TRBD1, but without DNA this stays unchecked. Germline values: CDR1 SGHRS, CDR2 YFSETQ. This CDR3 is built from 15 residues.

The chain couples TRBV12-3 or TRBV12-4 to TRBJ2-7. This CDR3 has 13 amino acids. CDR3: CASSFGSSYEQYF.

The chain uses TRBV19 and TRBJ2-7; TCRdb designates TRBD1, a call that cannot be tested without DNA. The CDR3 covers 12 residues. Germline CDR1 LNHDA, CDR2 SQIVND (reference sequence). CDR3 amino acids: CASRGDPYEQYF.

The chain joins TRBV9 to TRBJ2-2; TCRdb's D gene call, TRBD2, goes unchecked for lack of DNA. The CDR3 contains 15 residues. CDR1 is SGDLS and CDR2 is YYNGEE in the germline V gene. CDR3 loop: CASSHGGANTGELFF.

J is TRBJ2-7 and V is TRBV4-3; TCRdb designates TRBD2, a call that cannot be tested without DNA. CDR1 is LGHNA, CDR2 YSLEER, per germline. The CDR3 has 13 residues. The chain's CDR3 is CASSQEGWEQQYF.

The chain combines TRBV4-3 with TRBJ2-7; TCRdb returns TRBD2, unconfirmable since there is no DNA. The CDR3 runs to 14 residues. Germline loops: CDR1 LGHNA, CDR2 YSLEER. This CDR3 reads CASSHAAASNEQYF.

CDR3: CAGSRAVPPDTQYF. The chain carries TRBV30 and TRBJ2-3; absent DNA, TCRdb's TRBD1 call cannot be checked. The germline gives CDR1 GTSNPN, CDR2 SVGIG (reference sequence). The CDR3 has 14 residues.

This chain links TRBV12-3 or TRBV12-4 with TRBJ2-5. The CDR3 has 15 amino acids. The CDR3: CASSFRLADQETQYF.

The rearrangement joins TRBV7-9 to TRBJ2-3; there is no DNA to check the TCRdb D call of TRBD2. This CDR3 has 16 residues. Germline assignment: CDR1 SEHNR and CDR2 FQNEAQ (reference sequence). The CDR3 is CASSSRSRGGTDTQYF.

The CDR3 loop reads CASSVGPGESYEQYF. This chain connects TRBV9 to TRBJ2-7; TCRdb's D gene call, TRBD1, goes unchecked for lack of DNA. This CDR3 region has 15 residues. Per the germline V gene, CDR1 is SGDLS and CDR2 is YYNGEE.

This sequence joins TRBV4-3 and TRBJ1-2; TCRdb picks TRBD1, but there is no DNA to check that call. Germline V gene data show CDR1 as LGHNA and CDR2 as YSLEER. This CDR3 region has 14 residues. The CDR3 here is CASSQRQAGDGYTF.

CDR3 sequence reads: CASSQDLSHEQYF. V and J are TRBV4-1 and TRBJ2-7. Germline V CDR1 and CDR2: MGHRA, YSYEKL. CDR3 length equals 13 residues.

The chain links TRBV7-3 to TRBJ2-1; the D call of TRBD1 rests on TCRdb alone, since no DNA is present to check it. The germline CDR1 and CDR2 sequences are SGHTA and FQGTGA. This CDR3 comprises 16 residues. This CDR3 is CASSSGVGGIDNEQFF.

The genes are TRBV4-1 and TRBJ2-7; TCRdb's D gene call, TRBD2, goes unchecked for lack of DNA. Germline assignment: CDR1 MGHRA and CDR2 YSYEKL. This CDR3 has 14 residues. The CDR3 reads CASSQGDYSYEQYF.

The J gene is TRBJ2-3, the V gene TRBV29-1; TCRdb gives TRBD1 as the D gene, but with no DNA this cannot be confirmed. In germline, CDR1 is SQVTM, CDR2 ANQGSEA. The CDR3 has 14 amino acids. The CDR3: CSVFGGSYTDTQYF.

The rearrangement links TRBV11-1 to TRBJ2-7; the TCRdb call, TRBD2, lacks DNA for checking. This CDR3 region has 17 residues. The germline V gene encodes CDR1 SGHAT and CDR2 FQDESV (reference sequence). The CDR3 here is CASSLYRIRSGDYEQYF.

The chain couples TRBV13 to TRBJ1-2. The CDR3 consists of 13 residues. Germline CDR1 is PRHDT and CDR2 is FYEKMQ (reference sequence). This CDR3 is CASSTRGAYGYTF. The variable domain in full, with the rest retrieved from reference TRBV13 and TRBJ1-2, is AAGVIQSPRHLIKEKRETATLKCYPIPRHDTVYWYQQGPGQDPQFLISFYEKMQSDKGSIPDRFSAQQFSDYHSELNMSSLELGDSALYFCASSTRGAYGYTFGSGTRLTVV.

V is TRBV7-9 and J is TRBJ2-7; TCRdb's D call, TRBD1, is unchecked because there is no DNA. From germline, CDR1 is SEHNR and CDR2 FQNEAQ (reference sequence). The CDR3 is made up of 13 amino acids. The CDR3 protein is CASSLAPPYEQYF.

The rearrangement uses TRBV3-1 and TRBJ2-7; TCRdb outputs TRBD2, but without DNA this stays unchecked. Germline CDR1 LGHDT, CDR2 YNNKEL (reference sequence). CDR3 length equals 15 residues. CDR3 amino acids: CASSQVGGAVYEQYF.

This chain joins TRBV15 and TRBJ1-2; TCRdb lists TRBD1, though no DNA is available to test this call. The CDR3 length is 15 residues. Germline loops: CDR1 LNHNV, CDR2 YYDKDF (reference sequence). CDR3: CATSTHRDTVYGYTF. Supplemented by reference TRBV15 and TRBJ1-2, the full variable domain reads DAMVIQNPRYQVTQFGKPVTLSCSQTLNHNVMYWYQQKSSQAPKLLFHYYDKDFNNEADTPDNFQSRRPNTSFCFLDIRSPGLGDTAMYLCATSTHRDTVYGYTFGSGTRLTVV.